One TCR beta chain is described in this entry. The V end was cut by 0 bases, the J end by 5 bases, with 16 bases between. This CDR3 has 16 amino acids. In germline, CDR1 is LNHNV, CDR2 YYDKDF (reference sequence). Original methodology: Scientists estimated how many nucleated cells there were by amplifying reference gene primers. Profiling relied on immunoSEQ multiplex PCR, and the TCRdb table lists in-frame clones only, not all of them. V, J and clone size derive from that table, while D and trimming were established from the DNA sequence. The data show under 300,000 clones, approximately 90% seen once. Cohort assignment relied on participant-reported clinical history. The data were taken from a study of blood T cell repertoires in COVID-19. The overall study: From the United States, Italy and Spain came samples of acute and convalescent COVID-19.

The chain couples TRBV15 to TRBJ1-2; D remains ambiguous. The sequence derives from a woman aged 40 to 55 with acute COVID-19. The sequencing sample was made of PBMCs or T cells enriched from blood (not recorded which). CDR3 sequence reads: CATSRDRVTTGYGYTF. CDR3 sequence (DNA): TGTGCCACCAGCAGAGACCGGGTTACAACCGGGTATGGCTACACCTTC.